The present TCR beta chain was sequenced within a study of blood T cell repertoires in COVID-19. About the study: COVID-19 samples collected from the United States, Italy and Spain covered acute and convalescent phases.

The CDR3 has 15 residues. Germline CDR1 is LNHDA and CDR2 is SQIVND (reference sequence). V trimming: 2 bases; J trimming: 4 bases; junction bases outside the gene matches: 4. The study drew participants aged about 18 to 95 years from around 24 US areas. Cohort 3 recovery required two negative PCRs, clearance, or symptom resolution. In the authors' methods: Reference gene primer amplification gave nucleated cell count estimates. Clones were read by immunoSEQ multiplex PCR, and TCRdb kept only the in-frame ones, dropping some. V and J calls and clone size are as listed in that table; D and trimming were resolved from the DNA. The sample has roughly 260,000 clones, about 89% seen once.

The chain is built from TRBV19 and TRBJ2-1, with TRBD2 matching over 8 bases. This clonotype was sampled from a woman between 18 and 29 years old who had recovered from COVID-19. Sequenced sample: PBMCs or T cells enriched from blood (not recorded which). CDR3 DNA sequence: TGTGCCAGTAGTATACATAGCGGGGCTTACAATGAGCAGTTCTTC. Amino acids: CASSIHSGAYNEQFF.